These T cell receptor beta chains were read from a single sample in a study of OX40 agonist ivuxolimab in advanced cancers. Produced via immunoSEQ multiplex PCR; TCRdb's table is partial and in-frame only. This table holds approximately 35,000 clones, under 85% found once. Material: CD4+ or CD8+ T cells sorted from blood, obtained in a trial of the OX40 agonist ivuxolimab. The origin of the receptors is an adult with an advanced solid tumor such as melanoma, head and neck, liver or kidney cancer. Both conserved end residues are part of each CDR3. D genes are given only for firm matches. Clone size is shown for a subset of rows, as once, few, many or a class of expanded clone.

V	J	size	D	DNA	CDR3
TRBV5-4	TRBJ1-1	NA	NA	TGTGCCAGCGGGACGTGGGGGGTGACTGAAGCTTTCTTT	CASGTWGVTEAFF
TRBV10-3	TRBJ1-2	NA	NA	TGTGCCTCGGAAGGGACTAACTATGGCTACACCTTC	CASEGTNYGYTF
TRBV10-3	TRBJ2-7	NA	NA	TGTGCCATCGGAGCCTCCTACGAGCAGTACTTC	CAIGASYEQYF
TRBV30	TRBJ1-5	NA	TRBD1	TGTGCCTGGGCCCGGGACAGGGGAAGTCAGCCCCAGCATTTT	CAWARDRGSQPQHF
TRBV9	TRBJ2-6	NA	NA	TGTGCCAGCAGCCCGCGGGACGGGGAAGGAGGGGCCAACGTCCTGACTTTC	CASSPRDGEGGANVLTF
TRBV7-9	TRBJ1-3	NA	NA	TGTGCCAGCAGCTTAGGTTCCGGGTTAGGAAACACCATATATTTT	CASSLGSGLGNTIYF
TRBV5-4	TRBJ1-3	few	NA	TGTGCCAGCAGCTCCATCCCCGTGCTCACTGGAAACACCATATATTTT	CASSSIPVLTGNTIYF
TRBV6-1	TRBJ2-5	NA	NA	TGTGCCACCTCAAGGGGGGCGAAGGAGACCCAGTACTTC	CATSRGAKETQYF
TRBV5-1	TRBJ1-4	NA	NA	TGCGCCAGCAGCTTGGGGGGCGCGAGGGAAAAACTGTTTTTT	CASSLGGAREKLFF
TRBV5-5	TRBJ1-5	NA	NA	TGTGCCAGCAGCTTGGACGTGGGAAGCAATCAGCCCCAGCATTTT	CASSLDVGSNQPQHF
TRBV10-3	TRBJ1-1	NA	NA	TGTGCCATCAGTGTCGGGCAGCGCCTCCACATGAACACTGAAGCTTTCTTT	CAISVGQRLHMNTEAFF
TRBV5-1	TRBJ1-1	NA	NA	TGCGCCAGCAGCTTTGGCACTGAAGCTTTCTTT	CASSFGTEAFF
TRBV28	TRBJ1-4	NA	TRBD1	TGTGCCAGTCTAGGGACAGGGTCAGGAGAAAAACTGTTTTTT	CASLGTGSGEKLFF
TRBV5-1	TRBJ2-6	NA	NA	TGCGCCAGCATCGACAGCTCTGGGGCCAACGTCCTGACTTTC	CASIDSSGANVLTF
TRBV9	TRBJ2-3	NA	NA	TGTGCCAGCAGCGCTCAAGGGCGCACAGATACGCAGTATTTT	CASSAQGRTDTQYF
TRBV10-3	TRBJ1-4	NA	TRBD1	TGTGCCATCAGTGAGTCGACAGGGAAGGCCGAAAAACTGTTTTTT	CAISESTGKAEKLFF
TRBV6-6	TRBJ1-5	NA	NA	TGTGCCAGCACCCCACGGGGGGGCTGGAGCAATCAGCCCCAGCATTTT	CASTPRGGWSNQPQHF
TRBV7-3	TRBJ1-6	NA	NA	TGTGCCAGCAGCCCCGGGCACAGTGGCTCACCCCTCCACTTT	CASSPGHSGSPLHF
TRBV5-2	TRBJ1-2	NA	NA	TGCGCCAGCAGCCCCACACTCAATATCGGGATTCATGGCTACACCTTC	CASSPTLNIGIHGYTF
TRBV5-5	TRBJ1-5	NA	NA	TGTGCCAGCAGCCGTGCGGGTACCAAGGTGCCCCAGCATTTT	CASSRAGTKVPQHF
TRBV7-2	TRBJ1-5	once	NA	TGTGCCAGCAGCTTTAGTGGCAATCAGCCCCAGCATTTT	CASSFSGNQPQHF
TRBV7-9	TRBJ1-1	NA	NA	TGTGCCAGCAGCTTAGAGCGTAGTGAAGCTTTCTTT	CASSLERSEAFF
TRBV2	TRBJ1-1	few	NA	TGTGCCAGCAGTGTCCGGGGTAAGGACACTGAAGCTTTCTTT	CASSVRGKDTEAFF
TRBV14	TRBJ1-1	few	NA	TGTGCCAGCAGCCAAAACACTGAAGCTTTCTTT	CASSQNTEAFF
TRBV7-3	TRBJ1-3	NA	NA	TGTGCCAGCAGCTTAACCACTTACTCTGGAAACACCATATATTTT	CASSLTTYSGNTIYF
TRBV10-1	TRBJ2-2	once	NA	TGCGCCAGCAGTCCGAAGAGCACCGGGGAGCTGTTTTTT	CASSPKSTGELFF
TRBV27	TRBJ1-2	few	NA	TGTGCCAGCAGTTTCGGCGTGGGAAGTGGCTACACCTTC	CASSFGVGSGYTF
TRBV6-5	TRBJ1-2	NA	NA	TGTGCCAGCAGTCAGATGGGGGGGGCAAATGGCTACACCTTC	CASSQMGGANGYTF
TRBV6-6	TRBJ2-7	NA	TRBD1	TGTGCCAGCAGTTACCGGGACAGCTTTCACTTC	CASSYRDSFHF
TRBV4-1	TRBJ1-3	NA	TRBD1	TGCGCCAGCACGGACAGGGCCCCTGGAAACACCATATATTTT	CASTDRAPGNTIYF
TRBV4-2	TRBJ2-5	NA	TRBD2	TGTGCCAGCAGCGATCCGGGGGGGGTACAGACCCAGTACTTC	CASSDPGGVQTQYF
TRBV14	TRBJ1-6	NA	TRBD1	TGTGCCAGCAGAGGGACAGGGACCTCACCCCTCCACTTT	CASRGTGTSPLHF
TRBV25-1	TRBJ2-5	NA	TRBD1	TGTGCCAGCAGGGGGACAGGGTTTGATAGGGAGACCCAGTACTTC	CASRGTGFDRETQYF
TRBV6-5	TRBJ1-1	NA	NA	TGTGCCAGCAAAAGGTCGGGGAGAAACACTGAAGCTTTCTTT	CASKRSGRNTEAFF
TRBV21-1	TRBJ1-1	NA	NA	TGTGCCAGCAGCAAAGCGCGAGGGGGTGCGAACACTGAAGCTTTCTTT	CASSKARGGANTEAFF
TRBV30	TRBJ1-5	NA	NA	TGTGCCTGGAGTGTACAAGGGTATCAGCCCCAGCATTTT	CAWSVQGYQPQHF
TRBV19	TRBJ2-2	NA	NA	TGTGCCAGTAGTATAGTACGGACCCCCGAGCTGTTTTTT	CASSIVRTPELFF
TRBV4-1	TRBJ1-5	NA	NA	TGCGCCAGCAGCCAGGGGACATCTCGAGATCAGCCCCAGCATTTT	CASSQGTSRDQPQHF
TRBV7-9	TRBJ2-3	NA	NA	TGTGCCAGCAGCTTCATCCAGGAAAGCACAGATACGCAGTATTTT	CASSFIQESTDTQYF
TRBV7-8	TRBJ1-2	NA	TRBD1	TGTGCCAGCAGCGCGCAGACAGGGGGAATCTATGGCTACACCTTC	CASSAQTGGIYGYTF
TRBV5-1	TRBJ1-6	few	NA	TGCGCCAGCAGCGTCGGGGGGGGTAATTCACCCCTCCACTTT	CASSVGGGNSPLHF
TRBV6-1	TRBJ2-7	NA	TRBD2	TGTGCCAGCAGTGAGTTGGGGGGGAACTACGAGCAGTACTTC	CASSELGGNYEQYF
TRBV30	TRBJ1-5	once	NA	TGTGCCTGGCGAGGGACGGCTAATAATCAGCCCCAGCATTTT	CAWRGTANNQPQHF
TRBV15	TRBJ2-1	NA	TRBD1	TGTGCCACCAGCAGATGGGACAGGAACAATGAGCAGTTCTTC	CATSRWDRNNEQFF
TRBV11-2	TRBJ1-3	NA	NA	TGTGCCAGCAGCTTGATAGAGAACTCTGGAAACACCATATATTTT	CASSLIENSGNTIYF
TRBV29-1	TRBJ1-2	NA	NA	TGCAGCGTTGTTATATCTCGGGGTTCGGGCAACTATGGCTACACCTTC	CSVVISRGSGNYGYTF
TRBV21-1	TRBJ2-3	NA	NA	TGTGCCAGCAGCCCCCCGGGAGTGACAGATACGCAGTATTTT	CASSPPGVTDTQYF
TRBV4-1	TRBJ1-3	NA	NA	TGCGCCAGCAGCCAAGATACCCCGGACAGAAGTTCTGGAAACACCATATATTTT	CASSQDTPDRSSGNTIYF
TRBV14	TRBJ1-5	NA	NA	TGTGCCAGCAGCCAAGCTAGCAATCAGCCCCAGCATTTT	CASSQASNQPQHF
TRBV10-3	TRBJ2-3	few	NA	TGTGCCACCCAGAAGGAGGATACGCAGTATTTT	CATQKEDTQYF
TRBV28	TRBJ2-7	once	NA	TGTGCCAGCGGGAGGGGGGGAAGCTACGAGCAGTACTTC	CASGRGGSYEQYF
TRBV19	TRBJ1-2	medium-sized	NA	TGTGCCAGTAGTCCCCAGCTGAGTAACTATGGCTACACCTTC	CASSPQLSNYGYTF
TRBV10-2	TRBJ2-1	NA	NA	TGCGCCAGCAGTATCCAGGGCTACAATGAGCAGTTCTTC	CASSIQGYNEQFF
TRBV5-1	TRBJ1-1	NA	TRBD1	TGCGCCAGCATCAGTGGGACAGAGTATAACACTGAAGCTTTCTTT	CASISGTEYNTEAFF
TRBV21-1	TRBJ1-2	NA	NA	TGTGCCAGCAGCAAAGAGGGACAGCCGAACTATGGCTACACCTTC	CASSKEGQPNYGYTF
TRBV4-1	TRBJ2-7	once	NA	TGCGCCAGCAGCCAAGGGTGGGCTAGCGACTACGAGCAGTACTTC	CASSQGWASDYEQYF
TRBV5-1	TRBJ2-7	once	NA	TGCGCCAGCAGCTTGGAGGTCAGCTCCTACGAGCAGTACTTC	CASSLEVSSYEQYF